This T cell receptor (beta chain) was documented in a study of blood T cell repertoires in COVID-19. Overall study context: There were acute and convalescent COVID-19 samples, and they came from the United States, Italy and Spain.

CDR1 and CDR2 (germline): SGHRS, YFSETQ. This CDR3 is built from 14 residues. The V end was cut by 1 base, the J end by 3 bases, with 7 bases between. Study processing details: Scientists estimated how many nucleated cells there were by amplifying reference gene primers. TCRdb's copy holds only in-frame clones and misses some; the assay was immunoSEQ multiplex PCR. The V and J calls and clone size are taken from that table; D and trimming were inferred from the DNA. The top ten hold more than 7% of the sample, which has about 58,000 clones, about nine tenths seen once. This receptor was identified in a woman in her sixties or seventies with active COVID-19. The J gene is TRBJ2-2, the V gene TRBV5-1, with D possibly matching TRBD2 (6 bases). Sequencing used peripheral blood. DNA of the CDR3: TGCGCCAGCAGCTTGTCTAGCGACACCGGGGAGCTGTTTTTT. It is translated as CASSLSSDTGELFF.